The 9 T cell receptor beta chains in this list originate from one sample, sequenced in a study of T cell repertoires in cytomegalovirus infection. TCRdb itself ran the reads through MiXCR, one entry per CDR3 protein. This repertoire shows about 490,000 distinct CDR3 sequences, 15% to 20% found once; its top ten account for 20% to 30%. The specimen sequenced was CD8+ T cells from PBMCs. Receptors were obtained from a human donor in good health (CMV status not recorded). Some clones in this sample may be carry-over from other donors' samples.

The chain recombines TRBV18 with TRBJ2-7; D possibly corresponds to TRBD2 (6 bases). V was clipped by 0 bases and J by 0 bases, with 12 bases between them. CDR1 KGHSH and CDR2 LQKENI come from the germline V gene. The CDR3 is made up of 16 amino acids. The CDR3 coding sequence is TGTGCCAGCTCACCACCGGCGGCGGGACTCTCCTACGAGCAGTACTTC. Amino acids: CASSPPAAGLSYEQYF.

This clonotype showed up many times. The chain carries TRBV7-9 and TRBJ1-1; D unclear. The CDR3 contains 17 residues. From germline, CDR1 is SEHNR and CDR2 FQNEAQ (reference sequence). V was cut by 5 bases and J by 0 bases, with 19 bases left in between. The CDR3 nucleotides read TGTGCCAGCAGCCCGCTCTCCGCTCCGCGAATGAACACTGAAGCTTTCTTT. As protein: CASSPLSAPRMNTEAFF.

This clonotype has a handful of counts. This chain links TRBV29-1 with TRBJ2-3; 10 bases are a match to TRBD2. CDR3 length: 17 residues. Per germline, CDR1 SQVTM and CDR2 ANQGSEA. V was pared by 3 bases and J by 0 bases, with 9 bases of the junction left unmatched. CDR3 sequence (DNA): TGCAGCGTTGAGGCTAGCGGGAGAGCCCCTAGCACAGATACGCAGTATTTT. Amino acids: CSVEASGRAPSTDTQYF.

In its sample, this clonotype was seen a few times. The chain links TRBV3-1 to TRBJ2-2, with no clear D. Germline CDR1 and CDR2: LGHDT and YNNKEL (reference sequence). Deletions cut 1 base from V and 0 bases from J, with 9 bases between. The length of the CDR3 is 16 residues. CDR3 nucleotides: TGTGCCAGCAGCCAAGTGCGTCCGGCGAACACCGGGGAGCTGTTTTTT. Protein product: CASSQVRPANTGELFF. The full variable domain, rest sourced from reference TRBV3-1 and TRBJ2-2, is DTAVSQTPKYLVTQMGNDKSIKCEQNLGHDTMYWYKQDSKKFLKIMFSYNNKELIINETVPNRFSPKSPDKAHLNLHINSLELGDSAVYFCASSQVRPANTGELFFGEGSRLTVL.

The gene calls are TRBV9 and TRBJ1-6, with TRBD1 as a possible D gene (5 bases). The CDR3 runs 12 residues. V lost 7 bases and J 6 bases, leaving 8 bases between the germline ends. CDR1 is SGDLS, CDR2 YYNGEE, per germline. The CDR3 DNA is TGTGCCAGCGGGGGGGGTAATTCACCCCTCCACTTT. Translating gives CASGGGNSPLHF.

This clonotype occurred many times. The chain employs TRBV11-2 and TRBJ2-2; D is perhaps TRBD1 (6 bases). Germline V lookup: CDR1 SGHAT, CDR2 FQNNGV. The CDR3 loop spans 12 amino acids. The V and J ends lost 6 bases and 14 bases respectively, with 16 bases between them. CDR3 region: CASRTGAHGLFF. CDR3 coding DNA: TGTGCCAGCAGGACAGGCGCCCACGGACTGTTTTTT. Combining the CDR3 with reference TRBV11-2 and TRBJ2-2 gives the whole variable domain EAGVAQSPRYKIIEKRQSVAFWCNPISGHATLYWYQQILGQGPKLLIQFQNNGVVDDSQLPKDRFSAERLKGVDSTLKIQPAKLEDSAVYLCASRTGAHGLFFGEGSRLTVL.

CDR3 loop: CASSLPPDKGRNSPLHF. The DNA of the CDR3 is TGTGCCAGCAGTTTACCCCCGGATAAGGGCCGGAATTCACCCCTCCACTTT. This chain uses TRBV27 with TRBJ1-6, with no clear D. The germline CDR1 and CDR2 sequences are MNHEY and SMNVEV (reference sequence). This CDR3 region has 17 residues. V lost 2 bases, J lost 7 bases, and 18 bases lay in between.

This clonotype appeared many times. V and J are TRBV7-9 and TRBJ1-4, with D hard to call. Germline CDR1 SEHNR, CDR2 FQNEAQ (reference sequence). The CDR3 consists of 15 residues. Trimming removed 1 base from V and 1 base from J, with 7 bases in between. The CDR3 reads CASSLDKLTNEKLFF. The DNA of the CDR3 is TGTGCCAGCAGCTTAGACAAACTAACTAATGAAAAACTGTTTTTT.

V gene TRBV10-3 combines with J gene TRBJ1-1, with 9 bases lining up with TRBD1. J was trimmed by 5 bases and V by 7 bases; bases with no gene match: 8. Germline CDR1 reads ENHRY; CDR2 reads SYGVKD. CDR3 size: 14 residues. The CDR3 DNA reads as TGTGCCATCACCGAACAGGGGGCAGGAACTGAAGCTTTCTTT. Translated, it gives CAITEQGAGTEAFF.